The T cell receptor beta chain under discussion was sequenced for a study of cytomegalovirus exposure and HLA in healthy donors. General study findings and limits: Reportedly, a later analysis found an Asian-associated ancestry cluster had fewer N-insertions than the approximately 700-donor mean. Most of the CMV-associated TCR beta chains (in a later analysis) appeared to be HLA-restricted.

The PCR ran on 60 Vbeta and 13 Jbeta primers. Clones were sequenced by immunoSEQ multiplex PCR, and TCRdb holds only the in-frame ones, with some missing. The sample yields around 150,000 clones, approximately 80% seen once. V shed 4 bases and J 6 bases; nucleotides not matched to a gene: 8. The CDR3 runs 14 residues. Germline CDR1 MNHEY, CDR2 SMNVEV (reference sequence). A remark on this clone: Its antigen is not identified.

The sequenced material came from PBMCs. J is TRBJ1-2 and V is TRBV27; 7 bases align to TRBD1. The TCR sequence derives from a woman aged 40 to 50 in good health and CMV-seronegative. This chain's CDR3 is CASSSPTGRNGYTF. The CDR3 DNA sequence: TGTGCCAGCAGTTCCCCGACAGGGCGGAATGGCTACACCTTC.